The rows below give T cell receptor beta chains drawn from one sample of a study of metastatic and nonmetastatic thyroid tumors. Using MiXCR, TCRdb re-called clones from the PCR reads. The sample lists 25,000 to 35,000 clones; 30% were seen once. Sequenced input: blood. The receptors stem from a female donor with papillary thyroid cancer or a benign thyroid nodule (not recorded which). Some clones in this sample may be carry-over from other donors' samples. Each CDR3 is given with its conserved first and last residue. D genes are given only for firm matches. Size is stated for part of the rows, as once, few or many counts, or as a class when the clone is expanded.

cdr3_nt cdr3_aa v_call cdr3_length j_call d_call clone_size
TGTGCCTGCAGTTTGGAGCGACCGAACGACGAGCAGTACTTC CACSLERPNDEQYF TRBV28 14 TRBJ2-7 . few
TGTGCCAGCAGTTACTCGCCCGGGACTAGCGTTACCTACGAGCAGTACTTC CASSYSPGTSVTYEQYF TRBV6-2/TRBV6-3 17 TRBJ2-7 TRBD2 few
TGTGCCAGCAGCAGGACAGGGAACTACGAGCAGTACTTC CASSRTGNYEQYF TRBV5-4 13 TRBJ2-7 TRBD1 many
TGCAGTGCTGCTTCAAGATACAAGAAGGCAATCTATGGCTACACCTTC CSAASRYKKAIYGYTF TRBV20-1 16 TRBJ1-2 . .
TGCGCCAGCAGCCAAGAGACGGCATACTACGAGCAGTACTTC CASSQETAYYEQYF TRBV4-1 14 TRBJ2-7 . many
TGTGCCTGGACCCGGACAGGGCTGAACACTGAAGCTTTCTTT CAWTRTGLNTEAFF TRBV30 14 TRBJ1-1 TRBD1 once
TGTGCCAGCAGAGTGGCTCATCCTGGGGAGACCCAGTACTTC CASRVAHPGETQYF TRBV2 14 TRBJ2-5 . .
TGTGCCAGCAGCACGGAAGGGGGGCGCTTGGGGAACACTGAAGCTTTCTTT CASSTEGGRLGNTEAFF TRBV11-2 17 TRBJ1-1 . many
TGTGCCAGTAGTTTTCGGACAGTTCTCTCTGGAAACACCATATATTTT CASSFRTVLSGNTIYF TRBV19 16 TRBJ1-3 . .
TGTGCCACCAGCAGAGGGGAAACCTCCTACGAGCAGTACTTC CATSRGETSYEQYF TRBV15 14 TRBJ2-7 . .
TGTGCCAGCATGAGCAGCGCGAACACTGAAGCTTTCTTT CASMSSANTEAFF TRBV27 13 TRBJ1-1 . many
TGTGCCAGCAGTGACTCAGAACATAACTCCTACAATGAGCAGTTCTTC CASSDSEHNSYNEQFF TRBV6-4 16 TRBJ2-1 . .
TGCGCCAGCAGCTTGGTGGGAAACCAAGAGACCCAGTACTTC CASSLVGNQETQYF TRBV5-1 14 TRBJ2-5 . many
TGTGCCTGGAGTCGACCCGGTTATGGCTACACCTTC CAWSRPGYGYTF TRBV30 12 TRBJ1-2 . medium-sized
TGTGCCAGCAGCCAACACTCAGCGGGAGGGACAGATACGCAGTATTTT CASSQHSAGGTDTQYF TRBV3-1 16 TRBJ2-3 TRBD2 many
TGTGCCAGCAGCTTAACGACTAACTCCTACGAGCAGTACTTC CASSLTTNSYEQYF TRBV27 14 TRBJ2-7 . .
TGTGCCAGTAGTAGGGGGGCAGGGGGCGCGAATGAGCAGTTCTTC CASSRGAGGANEQFF TRBV19 15 TRBJ2-1 TRBD1 medium-sized
TGTGCCTGCAGCTCAGGGGGGCGTAACTCGCAGGCGAGCAACGAGCAGTACTTC CACSSGGRNSQASNEQYF TRBV11-2 18 TRBJ2-7 . .
TGCGCCAGCAGCTTGGTTTTAGCGGGAGGAAACTACGAGCAGTACTTC CASSLVLAGGNYEQYF TRBV5-1 16 TRBJ2-7 TRBD2 many
TGTGCCAGCAGTATTACGGGGGGGCAGGGGAGGGACGAGCAGTACTTC CASSITGGQGRDEQYF TRBV27 16 TRBJ2-7 TRBD2 few
TGTGCCAGCACCTTGACCGACCGTTACTACGAGCAGTACTTC CASTLTDRYYEQYF TRBV5-6 14 TRBJ2-7 . medium-sized
TGTGCCACCCCCGGACAGGGCGTCAATCAGCCCCAGCATTTT CATPGQGVNQPQHF TRBV28 14 TRBJ1-5 TRBD1 .
TGTGCCAGCAGTTTCCGGACTGGGAACACCGGGGAGCTGTTTTTT CASSFRTGNTGELFF TRBV6-1 15 TRBJ2-2 . many
TGTGCCGACACCGACGGACACCTATCTTCTAGCACAGATACGCAGTATTTT CADTDGHLSSSTDTQYF TRBV11-1 17 TRBJ2-3 . .
TGCGCCAGCAGCCAAGGAGAGACAGGGGGGACAGATACGCAGTATTTT CASSQGETGGTDTQYF TRBV4-1 16 TRBJ2-3 TRBD1 many
TGTGCCAGCAGCGCCTCGTTCAGACGGGTCCGCAATGAGCAGTTCTTC CASSASFRRVRNEQFF TRBV11-2 16 TRBJ2-1 . .
TGTGAACCCAGCATAGATTCGGCAGGCACTGAAGCTTTCTTT CEPSIDSAGTEAFF TRBV15 14 TRBJ1-1 . .
TGTGCCAGCAGTGCGGGCTTCGGGAGGAACTCTGAAGCTTTCTTT CASSAGFGRNSEAFF TRBV2 15 TRBJ1-1 . .
TGCAGTGCGGACCTAGCGGGAGGAGGAGAGACCCAGTACTTC CSADLAGGGETQYF TRBV20-1 14 TRBJ2-5 TRBD2 many
TGTGCCAGCTCACCCATTAATAGCAATATTCAGCCCCAGCATTTT CASSPINSNIQPQHF TRBV18 15 TRBJ1-5 . once
TGTACCAGCATGAACGGACAGGGGGCCCATCCCCAGCATTTT CTSMNGQGAHPQHF TRBV6-1 14 TRBJ1-5 TRBD1 .
TGTGCCAGCAGCCCATATATCACTGAAGCTTTCTTT CASSPYITEAFF TRBV2 12 TRBJ1-1 . few
TGCAGTGCCTCTATAACAGAGAACTATGGCTACACCTTC CSASITENYGYTF TRBV20-1 13 TRBJ1-2 . .